Here is one T cell receptor beta chain with its context. The sample is drawn from a study of T cell changes during pregnancy in multiple sclerosis. The germline V gene encodes CDR1 SGHTA and CDR2 FQGNSA. This CDR3 comprises 16 residues. Trimming removed 1 base at V and 5 bases at J, with 17 bases between. Sequencing was performed with immunoSEQ multiplex PCR; in TCRdb, only in-frame clones are kept and a portion is missing. The data contain 45,000 to 65,000 clones, approximately 90% of them singletons. J is TRBJ1-2 and V is TRBV7-2; the D gene is possibly TRBD1 (6 bases). The sequence came from a female donor in good health, enrolled as a control in a pregnancy study. The source material was peripheral blood, sampled after pregnancy. The CDR3 spells CASSLGDTTTYYGYTF. For the CDR3, the DNA is TGTGCCAGCAGCTTAGGGGACACCACAACTTATTATGGCTACACCTTC. Full variable domain (outside the CDR3, taken from reference TRBV7-2 and TRBJ1-2): GAGVSQSPSNKVTEKGKDVELRCDPISGHTALYWYRQSLGQGLEFLIYFQGNSAPDKSGLPSDRFSAERTGGSVSTLTIQRTQQEDSAVYLCASSLGDTTTYYGYTFGSGTRLTVV.